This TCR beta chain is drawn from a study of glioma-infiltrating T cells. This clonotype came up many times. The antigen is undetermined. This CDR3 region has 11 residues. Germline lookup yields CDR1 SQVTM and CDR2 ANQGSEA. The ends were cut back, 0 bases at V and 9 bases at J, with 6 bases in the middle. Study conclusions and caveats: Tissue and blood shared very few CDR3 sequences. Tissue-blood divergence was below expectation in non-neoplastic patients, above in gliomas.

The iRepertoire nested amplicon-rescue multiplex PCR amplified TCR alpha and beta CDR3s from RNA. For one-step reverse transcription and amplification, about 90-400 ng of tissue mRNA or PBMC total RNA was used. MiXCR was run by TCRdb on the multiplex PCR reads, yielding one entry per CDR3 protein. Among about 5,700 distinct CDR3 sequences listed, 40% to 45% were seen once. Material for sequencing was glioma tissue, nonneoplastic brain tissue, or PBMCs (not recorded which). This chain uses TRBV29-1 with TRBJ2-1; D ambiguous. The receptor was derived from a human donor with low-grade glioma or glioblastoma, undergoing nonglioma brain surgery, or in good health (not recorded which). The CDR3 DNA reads TGCAGCGTTGAAGAGCAGATTGAGCAGTTCTTC. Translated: CSVEEQIEQFF.